Listed here is a single T cell receptor (beta chain). The antigen remains unidentified. This CDR3 is 14 amino acids long. The germline V gene has CDR1 MNHEY and CDR2 SVGAGI. The ends were cut back, 0 bases at V and 5 bases at J, with 9 bases in the middle. Generated by immunoSEQ multiplex PCR, the TCRdb table keeps only in-frame clones and is missing some. The table has around 2,000,000 clones, about 95% seen once. The sample comes from a study of shared clonotypes between healthy human individuals. In the naive CD8 group, cells lacked CD45RO and were positively selected for CCR7, so terminally differentiated effector memory CD45RA+ cells were left out. Study-wide results and caveats: Among donors, clonotype sharing was expected to be affected by sequencing depth.

The TCR was taken from a man aged 18 to 35 in good health. The rearrangement links TRBV6-5 to TRBJ2-3; D uncertain. Sequencing was carried out using naive CD8+ T cells sorted from blood. The DNA of the CDR3 is TGTGCCAGCAGTTACTCTCAAGCTCTAGATACGCAGTATTTT. Translated, it gives CASSYSQALDTQYF.